The subject of this entry is one TCR beta chain. The record originates from a study of OX40 agonist ivuxolimab in advanced cancers. Turning to the study itself: An agonistic human IgG2 monoclonal antibody against OX40 (CD134) was given. Mean age about 60 years, range 23 to 79; around 80% male.

Autoimmune disease history or systemic immunosuppression excluded patients. The germline gives CDR1 PRHDT, CDR2 FYEKMQ (reference sequence). Deletions cut 2 bases from V and 5 bases from J, with 19 bases between. The CDR3 runs to 17 residues. The protocol was immunoSEQ multiplex PCR, while the TCRdb copy is restricted to in-frame clones and leaves out a portion. The table records 13,000 to 15,000 clones, roughly three quarters of them present only once. The J gene is TRBJ2-1, the V gene TRBV13; D is perhaps TRBD1 or TRBD2 (5 bases each). The starting material was CD4+ or CD8+ T cells sorted from blood, obtained in a trial of the OX40 agonist ivuxolimab. The clonotype comes from an adult with an advanced solid tumor such as melanoma, head and neck, liver or kidney cancer. This CDR3 reads CASSLLFMGVKNNEQFF. The CDR3, as DNA: TGTGCCAGCAGCTTATTATTTATGGGGGTTAAGAACAATGAGCAGTTCTTC.